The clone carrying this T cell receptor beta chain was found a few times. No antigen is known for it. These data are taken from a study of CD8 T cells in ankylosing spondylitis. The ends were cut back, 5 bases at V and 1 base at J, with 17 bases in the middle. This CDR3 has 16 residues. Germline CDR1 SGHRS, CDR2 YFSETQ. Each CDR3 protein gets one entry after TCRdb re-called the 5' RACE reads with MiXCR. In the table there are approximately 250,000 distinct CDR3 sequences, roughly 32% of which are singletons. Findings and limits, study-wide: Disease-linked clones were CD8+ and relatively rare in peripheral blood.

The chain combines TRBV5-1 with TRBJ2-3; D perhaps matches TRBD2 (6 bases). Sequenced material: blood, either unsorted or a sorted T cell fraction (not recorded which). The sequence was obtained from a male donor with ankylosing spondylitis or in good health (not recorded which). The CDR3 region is CASSYLALTGTDTQYF. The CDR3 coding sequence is TGCGCCAGCAGTTACCTAGCGTTAACGGGCACAGATACGCAGTATTTT.